This T cell receptor beta chain comes out of a study of cytomegalovirus exposure and HLA in healthy donors. Vbeta (60) and Jbeta (13) primers were used in the PCR. Method: immunoSEQ multiplex PCR; TCRdb's copy keeps in-frame clones and lacks some. The table records about 120,000 clones, 82% of them present only once. This clone turned up a few times. There are 18 residues in the CDR3. The V end lost 3 bases, the J end lost 0 bases, and 21 bases lay between the germline ends. Per germline, CDR1 SGDLS and CDR2 YYNGEE. The clonotype was recovered from a young woman in good health and CMV-seronegative. Sequencing input: PBMCs. The V gene is TRBV9, the J gene TRBJ1-1; D ambiguous. The CDR3 region is CASSGPTTKGDVNTEAFF. CDR3 DNA sequence: TGTGCCAGCAGCGGGCCTACTACGAAGGGAGATGTGAACACTGAAGCTTTCTTT.